These 4 T cell receptor beta chains came from one sample sequenced in a study of cytomegalovirus exposure and HLA in healthy donors. Both 60 Vbeta primers and 13 Jbeta primers went into the PCR. The assay was immunoSEQ multiplex PCR, and TCRdb's table has in-frame clones only and misses some. Seen here are over 120,000 clones, about 80% observed once, and the top ten hold roughly 4.8%. Sequences were obtained from PBMCs. The receptor set was obtained from a middle-aged man in good health and CMV-seronegative.

This chain uses TRBV28 with TRBJ1-1; 7 bases align to TRBD1. The ends lost 6 bases at V and 10 bases at J; junction bases unmatched: 14. Germline V gene data show CDR1 as MDHEN and CDR2 as SYDVKM. There are 14 residues in the CDR3. CDR3 DNA: TGTGCCAGCAGCCCAGGACAGGCTTCACGGGTAGCTTTCTTT. Translation gives CASSPGQASRVAFF.

CDR3 in DNA: TGTGCCAGCAGCACGGACAGTATCCAAGAGACCCAGTACTTC. Amino acids: CASSTDSIQETQYF. This sequence joins TRBV5-6 and TRBJ2-5; weak D call: TRBD1 (6 bases). Germline CDR1 and CDR2: SGHDT and YYEEEE. Trimming pared 4 bases from V and 1 base from J, leaving 11 bases between. This CDR3 contains 14 residues.

This sequence joins TRBV19 and TRBJ1-3, with 12 bases aligning to TRBD1. CDR1 and CDR2 (germline): LNHDA, SQIVND (reference sequence). The trim removed 4 bases at V and 0 bases at J, leaving 4 bases unmatched. The CDR3 loop spans 17 amino acids. DNA for the CDR3: TGTGCCAGTAGTACCGGGACAGGGGGCCGCTCTGGAAACACCATATATTTT. Its protein product is CASSTGTGGRSGNTIYF.

The CDR3 nucleotides are TGTGCCAGCAGTTACAACAGGGTTAGTGAAGCTTTCTTT. Protein product: CASSYNRVSEAFF. The V call is TRBV6-5, the J call TRBJ1-1, with D tentatively TRBD1 (6 bases). V lost 2 bases and J 7 bases, leaving 11 bases between the germline ends. Germline CDR1 MNHEY, CDR2 SVGAGI. The CDR3 loop spans 13 amino acids.